One T cell receptor beta chain is described in this entry. Data came from immunoSEQ multiplex PCR; TCRdb stores just in-frame clones and leaves some out. Altogether some 80,000 clones are present, approximately 92% being singletons, with the ten largest covering approximately 0.74%. Losses at the gene ends were 8 bases for V and 6 bases for J; bases not matched to a gene: 6. Germline loops: CDR1 MDHEN, CDR2 SYDVKM. The CDR3 loop spans 13 amino acids. The source of the sample is a study of blood T cell repertoires in COVID-19. This chain connects TRBV28 to TRBJ2-2, with 7 bases lining up with TRBD1. This clonotype was sampled from a woman older than 75 with acute or convalescent COVID-19. Sequencing was carried out using peripheral blood. The DNA of the CDR3 is TGTGCCAGCCGATCGGGACAGCCCGGGGAGCTGTTTTTT. This translates into CASRSGQPGELFF.